The 30 T cell receptor beta chains reported below all come from one sample, sequenced in a study of breast tumors, draining lymph nodes, adjacent tissues. TCRdb recomputed calls from the multiplex PCR reads with MiXCR, one row per CDR3 protein. Among around 150,000 distinct CDR3 sequences listed, about 20% were seen once. Breast cancer patients provided tissue from their axillary draining lymph nodes. Specimen: axillary lymph node tissue. These receptors were taken from a female donor with breast cancer. Some clones in this sample may be carry-over from other donors' samples.

The V call is TRBV11-3, the J call TRBJ2-5; D ambiguous. The CDR3 loop spans 16 amino acids. The V end was cut by 0 bases, the J end by 0 bases, with 11 bases between. CDR1 SGHNT and CDR2 YENEEA come from the germline V gene. DNA for the CDR3: TGTGCCAGCAGCTTAGATAGTCGGGCCGACCAAGAGACCCAGTACTTC. Its protein is CASSLDSRADQETQYF.

This chain joins TRBV5-4 and TRBJ1-2; 9 nucleotides match TRBD1. Germline CDR1 reads SGHNT; CDR2 reads YYREEE (reference sequence). J lost 8 bases, V lost 3 bases, and 11 bases had no gene match. The CDR3 loop spans 15 amino acids. The CDR3 is CASSSPRDRAGGYTF. As DNA, the CDR3 is TGTGCCAGCAGCTCCCCCCGGGACAGGGCGGGGGGCTACACCTTC.

Ten or more counts support this clonotype. The gene calls are TRBV6-1 and TRBJ2-7; D uncertain. The CDR3 totals 14 residues. Germline CDR1 MNHNS, CDR2 SASEGT. The germline V and J ends were trimmed by 7 bases and 7 bases, with 20 bases remaining between them. The CDR3 region has the DNA TGTGCCAGCAATAAAGGACGGGTTTTGACAGAGCAGTACTTC. Its translation: CASNKGRVLTEQYF.

This clonotype has a count of ten or more. The chain recombines TRBV6-1 with TRBJ2-5, with D perhaps being TRBD1 or TRBD2 (5 bases each). Germline V gene lookup returns CDR1 MNHNS and CDR2 SASEGT. The V and J ends lost 4 bases and 1 base respectively, with 16 bases between them. The CDR3 spans 16 residues. In DNA, the CDR3 is TGTGCCAGCAGTGCTGTGGGACGGAGGATCCAAGAGACCCAGTACTTC. Amino acid sequence: CASSAVGRRIQETQYF.

This clonotype was seen once. A much bigger clone sits one base away, suggesting this may be a read error. The rearrangement links TRBV3-1 to TRBJ2-7; 9 nucleotides match TRBD2. Germline V lookup: CDR1 LGHDT, CDR2 YNNKEL (reference sequence). The J segment lost 7 bases and the V segment lost 11 bases, leaving 12 bases of the junction unmatched. The CDR3 sequence is 13 residues long. Here the CDR3 DNA reads TGTGCCTGCAAGCTAGCGGGAAGGGATGAGCAGTACTTC. It codes for CACKLAGRDEQYF.

This clonotype was seen repeatedly, ten times or more. V usage is TRBV7-9 and J usage is TRBJ2-1; D not certain. Trimming removed 1 base from V and 4 bases from J, with 14 bases in between. Germline V gene sequence: CDR1 SEHNR, CDR2 FQNEAQ (reference sequence). The CDR3 is 16 residues long. The CDR3 DNA follows: TGTGCCAGCAGCTTAGTTAACTCAGCGTCTTACAATGAGCAGTTCTTC. Translation: CASSLVNSASYNEQFF.

This clonotype was counted at least ten times. The rearrangement joins TRBV20-1 to TRBJ2-3; TRBD2 aligns across 7 bases. Germline-derived CDR1 and CDR2 are DFQATT and SNEGSKA (reference sequence). V dropped 6 bases and J dropped 10; count of bases not matched to a gene: 13. The CDR3 covers 13 residues. CDR3 in amino acids: CSARTRRGGAQYF. The CDR3 DNA sequence: TGCAGTGCCCGGACTAGACGTGGCGGGGCGCAGTATTTT.

By proportion, this clonotype is medium-sized. The genes are TRBV7-6 and TRBJ2-7; either TRBD1 or TRBD2 may fit D (5 bases each). With 6 bases removed from V and 6 bases from J, the gap between germline ends came to 15 bases. Germline V lookup: CDR1 SGHVS, CDR2 FNYEAQ. The CDR3 length is 13 residues. CDR3 amino acids: CASSLGVGFEQYF. As DNA, the CDR3 is TGTGCCAGCAGTTTGGGGGTGGGATTCGAGCAGTACTTC.

This clonotype occurred many times. The chain uses TRBV7-7 and TRBJ2-3, with TRBD1 matching over 7 bases. This CDR3 spans 15 amino acids. Germline V gene sequence: CDR1 SSHAT, CDR2 FNYEAQ (reference sequence). J was trimmed by 3 bases and V by 1 base; bases with no gene match: 4. The CDR3 DNA is TGTGCCAGCAGCTTAGGGCCGACAGGGACAGATACGCAGTATTTT. It is translated as CASSLGPTGTDTQYF.

About this clonotype: It is unclear where the CDR3 begins or ends on the DNA, so no DNA is shown, and the CDR3 is as TCRdb lists it. The rearrangement links TRBV24-1 to TRBJ2-7; the D call of TRBD1 is as the table states it, not checked on the DNA. Ends included, the CDR3 has 24 residues. Germline CDR1 reads KGHDR; CDR2 reads SFDVKD. CDR3 residues: CANMSPEDSSIYLCSVTGFDEQYF.

This chain joins TRBV2 and TRBJ1-5; D is ambiguous. The ends were cut back, 1 base at V and 6 bases at J, with 7 bases in the middle. The CDR3 totals 13 residues. Germline V gene sequence: CDR1 SNHLY, CDR2 FYNNEI. CDR3 sequence (DNA): TGTGCCAGCAGTGAAGGACTGATTCAGCCCCAGCATTTT. This translates into CASSEGLIQPQHF.

In this sample, this clonotype turned up many times. The CDR3 nucleotides are TGCAGCGTTTGGGACAGCCGACCGGACACAGATACGCAGTATTTT. The encoded protein is CSVWDSRPDTDTQYF. V is TRBV29-1 and J is TRBJ2-3; 7 positions agree with TRBD1. With V trimmed by 5 bases and J by 2 bases, 10 bases remained unmatched. The CDR3 sequence is 15 residues long. CDR1 SQVTM and CDR2 ANQGSEA come from the germline V gene.

This chain connects TRBV11-3 to TRBJ2-7; D call uncertain. Germline assignment: CDR1 SGHNT and CDR2 YENEEA. The V end was cut by 1 base, the J end by 6 bases, with 7 bases between. The CDR3 contains 12 residues. Here the CDR3 reads CASSLVGFEQYF. The CDR3 bases are TGTGCCAGCAGCTTAGTAGGGTTCGAGCAGTACTTC.

As for this clonotype: A much bigger clone sits one base away, suggesting this may be a read error. CDR3 bases: TGCGCCAGCGGCCAAGGACTAGCGGGTTCCTACAATGAGCAGTTCTTC. Translation: CASGQGLAGSYNEQFF. The chain employs TRBV4-1 and TRBJ2-1; TRBD2 matches at 11 bases. Germline-derived CDR1 and CDR2 are MGHRA and YSYEKL. The CDR3 has 16 amino acids.

Notes on this clonotype: Since a much larger clone is just one base distant, this may be a read error. V usage is TRBV11-1 and J usage is TRBJ2-1; 10 positions match TRBD2. The germline V gene has CDR1 SGHAT and CDR2 FQDESV (reference sequence). The CDR3 is 13 amino acids. J lost 11 bases, V lost 6 bases, and 7 bases had no gene match. The CDR3 nucleotides are TGTGCCAGCAGACATAGCGGGAGGCCACAGCAGTTCTTC. This encodes CASRHSGRPQQFF.

Notes on this clonotype: A read error may explain this, as a much larger clone is one base away. This rearrangement joins TRBV11-2 to TRBJ2-1; D is ambiguous. The V end lost 6 bases, the J end lost 0 bases, and 12 bases lay between the germline ends. Germline V gives CDR1 SGHAT, CDR2 FQNNGV. CDR3 length: 15 amino acids. As DNA, the CDR3 is TGTGCCAGCAGGGCTGGCCAATTCTCCTACAATGAGCAGTTCTTC. Translating gives CASRAGQFSYNEQFF.

This clonotype was observed at least ten times. The chain couples TRBV24-1 to TRBJ1-5; D possibly corresponds to TRBD1 (5 bases). Trimming pared 3 bases from V and 6 bases from J, leaving 11 bases between. Germline V CDR1 and CDR2: KGHDR, SFDVKD. This CDR3 has 14 residues. The CDR3 DNA sequence: TGTGCCACCAGTGATGGGCGGGGGACTCAGCCCCAGCATTTT. Translating it yields CATSDGRGTQPQHF.

In this sample, this clonotype turned up many times. The chain links TRBV18 to TRBJ2-7; the D call may be TRBD1 or TRBD2 (5 bases each). The germline V gene encodes CDR1 KGHSH and CDR2 LQKENI. The CDR3 is 12 residues long. Trimming stripped 1 base from V and 6 bases from J, with 7 bases between. CDR3 sequence: CASSPRGSEQYF. The CDR3 DNA sequence: TGTGCCAGCTCACCACGGGGGTCCGAGCAGTACTTC. Combining the CDR3 with reference TRBV18 and TRBJ2-7 gives the whole variable domain NAGVMQNPRHLVRRRGQEARLRCSPMKGHSHVYWYRQLPEEGLKFMVYLQKENIIDESGMPKERFSAEFPKEGPSILRIQQVVRGDSAAYFCASSPRGSEQYFGPGTRLTVT.

This clonotype was found many times. The chain links TRBV20-1 to TRBJ1-6; TRBD1 is a possible D gene (6 bases). Germline CDR1 DFQATT, CDR2 SNEGSKA (reference sequence). V was trimmed by 0 bases and J by 10 bases, leaving 16 bases between them. CDR3 length: 15 amino acids. The CDR3 DNA is TGCAGTGCTAGAGATCGTGTCAGGGGCGAGTCACCCCTCCACTTT. This encodes CSARDRVRGESPLHF.

This clonotype was observed many times. The chain recombines TRBV30 with TRBJ2-5; D is ambiguous. The CDR3 is made up of 11 amino acids. With 1 base removed from V and 3 bases from J, the gap between germline ends came to 3 bases. Germline V lookup: CDR1 GTSNPN, CDR2 SVGIG (reference sequence). In DNA form, the CDR3 reads TGTGCCTGGAGTGAGGAAGAGACCCAGTACTTC. Protein sequence: CAWSEEETQYF.

The V call is TRBV19, the J call TRBJ2-3; D is ambiguous. CDR1 is LNHDA, CDR2 SQIVND, per germline (reference sequence). The length of the CDR3 is 13 residues. V was cut by 6 bases and J by 6 bases, with 13 bases left in between. The CDR3 DNA reads as TGTGCCAGTAGCCCCCGACGCAGCGATACGCAGTATTTT. Translation: CASSPRRSDTQYF. The variable domain in full, with the rest retrieved from reference TRBV19 and TRBJ2-3, is DGGITQSPKYLFRKEGQNVTLSCEQNLNHDAMYWYRQDPGQGLRLIYYSQIVNDFQKGDIAEGYSVSREKKESFPLTVTSAQKNPTAFYLCASSPRRSDTQYFGPGTRLTVL.

This clonotype was observed at least ten times. The rearrangement joins TRBV5-8 to TRBJ2-5; TRBD2 matches 8 bases. The CDR3 length is 14 residues. J gave up 4 bases and V 2 bases, and 4 bases lay outside the gene matches. The germline V gene encodes CDR1 SGHTS and CDR2 YDEGEE. The CDR3 reads CASSFTGGGETQYF. The CDR3 DNA reads as TGTGCCAGCAGCTTCACGGGGGGGGGAGAGACCCAGTACTTC.

About this clonotype itself: A much larger clonotype is one base distant, so this may be a read error. This CDR3 is missing its conserved last phenylalanine or tryptophan, likely due to a read error. The CDR3 sequence: CSARTHRGGTNYGYTL. The CDR3 DNA reads as TGCAGTGCTAGAACCCACAGGGGGGGTACTAACTATGGCTACACCTTA. The gene calls are TRBV20-1 and TRBJ1-2; the match to TRBD1 covers 8 bases. V shed 2 bases, J shed 0 bases, and the junction held 8 bases outside the gene matches. The CDR3 consists of 16 residues. CDR1 is DFQATT, CDR2 SNEGSKA, per germline (reference sequence).

Ten or more counts support this clonotype. The chain joins TRBV3-1 to TRBJ2-7; D remains ambiguous. Trimming took 0 bases from V and 0 from J, leaving 9 bases between them. The CDR3 runs to 15 residues. Germline lookup yields CDR1 LGHDT and CDR2 YNNKEL (reference sequence). The CDR3 DNA is TGTGCCAGCAGCCAAGATGGGCTGTACTCCTACGAGCAGTACTTC. This encodes CASSQDGLYSYEQYF.

Comments on this clonotype: The conserved phenylalanine or tryptophan normally closing the CDR3 is absent here, so this likely arose from a read error. This chain uses TRBV2 with TRBJ2-7; 7 bases map to TRBD2. From germline, CDR1 is SNHLY and CDR2 FYNNEI. The CDR3 spans 18 residues. With 1 base clipped from V and 1 base from J, the junction kept 13 bases outside the gene matches. In nucleotides, the CDR3 is TGTGCCAGCAGTGAAGACCGAGGCGGTGGGGGAGGGTCCTACGAGCAGTACCTC. As protein: CASSEDRGGGGGSYEQYL.

Only a few counts were recorded for this clonotype. This rearrangement joins TRBV27 to TRBJ2-2; no clear D gene. The CDR3 runs 15 residues. V was trimmed by 5 bases and J by 4 bases, leaving 14 bases between them. Germline CDR1 reads MNHEY; CDR2 reads SMNVEV (reference sequence). In DNA form, the CDR3 reads TGTGCCAGCAGTCGTGGACCATCGGGCACCGGGGAGCTGTTTTTT. It is translated as CASSRGPSGTGELFF.

This clonotype was seen many times. This chain links TRBV6-1 with TRBJ2-7, with TRBD2 matching 7 bases. Germline V gene lookup returns CDR1 MNHNS and CDR2 SASEGT. The CDR3 sequence is 13 residues long. The CDR3, as DNA: TGTGCTAATGGGGGGGACCCGCCCTACGAGCAGTACTTC. Protein: CANGGDPPYEQYF.

In its sample, this clonotype was seen once. A much larger clone is a single base away; this may be a read error. The final CDR3 position lacks the conserved phenylalanine or tryptophan, pointing to a likely read error. The gene calls are TRBV6-5 and TRBJ2-5; no clear D gene. The CDR3 runs to 13 residues. Trimming removed 7 bases at V and 5 bases at J, with 14 bases between. Germline V lookup: CDR1 MNHEY, CDR2 SVGAGI. The CDR3 region is CASTSRASETQYL. Here the CDR3 DNA reads TGTGCCAGCACTTCTAGAGCGTCGGAGACCCAGTACCTC.

The table lists this clonotype with many counts. The rearrangement links TRBV6-2 or TRBV6-3 to TRBJ2-7; no clear D gene. This CDR3 region has 12 residues. Germline CDR1 reads MNHEY; CDR2 reads SVGEGT. The V end lost 2 bases, the J end lost 2 bases, and 4 bases lay between the germline ends. CDR3 nucleotide sequence: TGTGCCAGCAGTTACCCGACCTACGAGCAGTACTTC. Protein: CASSYPTYEQYF.

The table lists this clonotype with many counts. The chain joins TRBV20-1 to TRBJ2-1; D is possibly TRBD2 (5 bases). Trimming took off 0 bases at V and 8 bases at J, with 11 bases between the two ends. The CDR3 runs 13 residues. Germline V gene data show CDR1 as DFQATT and CDR2 as SNEGSKA (reference sequence). The CDR3 is CSARDFTRDEQFF. The CDR3 DNA sequence: TGCAGTGCTAGAGATTTTACGCGGGATGAGCAGTTCTTC.